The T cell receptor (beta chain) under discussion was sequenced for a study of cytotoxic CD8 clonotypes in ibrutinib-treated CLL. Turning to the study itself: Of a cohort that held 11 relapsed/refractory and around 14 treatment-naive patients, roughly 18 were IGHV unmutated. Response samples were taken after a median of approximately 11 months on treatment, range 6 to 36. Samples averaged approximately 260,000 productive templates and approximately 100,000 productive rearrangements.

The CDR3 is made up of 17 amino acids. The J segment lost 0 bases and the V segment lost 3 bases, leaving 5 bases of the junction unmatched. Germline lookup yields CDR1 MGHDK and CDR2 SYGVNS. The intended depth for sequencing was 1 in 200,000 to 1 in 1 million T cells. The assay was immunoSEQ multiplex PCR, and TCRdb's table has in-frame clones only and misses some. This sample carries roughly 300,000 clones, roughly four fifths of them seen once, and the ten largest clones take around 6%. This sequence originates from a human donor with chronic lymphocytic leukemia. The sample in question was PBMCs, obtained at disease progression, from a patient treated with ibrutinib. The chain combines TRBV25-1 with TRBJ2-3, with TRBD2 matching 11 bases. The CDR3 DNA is TGTGCCAGCAGTGAGCAAACTAGCGGGAGAAGCACAGATACGCAGTATTTT. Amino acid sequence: CASSEQTSGRSTDTQYF.